This T cell receptor beta chain was observed in a study of blood T cell repertoires in COVID-19. The authors' processing: Nucleated cell counts were estimated from reference gene primer amplification. Profiling relied on immunoSEQ multiplex PCR, and the TCRdb table lists in-frame clones only, not all of them. That table gives V, J and clone size, and the DNA gave D and trimming. The top ten hold 5.5% to 8% of the sample, which has under 300,000 clones, around four fifths seen once. The CDR3 is 18 residues long. With V trimmed by 3 bases and J by 3 bases, 8 bases remained unmatched. Germline V lookup: CDR1 SGHNT, CDR2 YYREEE (reference sequence).

The clonotype comes from a woman aged 60 to 75 with active or convalescent COVID-19. The specimen was peripheral blood. The gene calls are TRBV5-4 and TRBJ2-3; 15 bases agree with TRBD2. The CDR3 loop reads CASSYPGLAGGLTDTQYF. In nucleotides, the CDR3 is TGTGCCAGCAGCTATCCGGGACTAGCGGGGGGCCTAACAGATACGCAGTATTTT.